These T cell receptor beta chains were read from a single sample in a study of CD8 T cells in ankylosing spondylitis. TCRdb reanalysed the 5' RACE reads using MiXCR and keeps one entry per CDR3 protein. The sample yields around 490,000 distinct CDR3 sequences, 5.3% seen once. The sample consisted of blood, either unsorted or a sorted T cell fraction (not recorded which). The receptor set was obtained from a male donor with ankylosing spondylitis. The CDR3 runs from the conserved cysteine through the conserved F or W. The order of the fields is V gene, D gene, clone size, J gene, CDR3 DNA, CDR3 protein. D genes are given only for firm matches. The size entry is marked missing in some rows and otherwise reads once, few, many or a size class.

V: TRBV5-1; D: NA; size: many; J: TRBJ2-3; DNA: TGCGCCAGCAGCTCGTTCAGCACAGATACGCAGTATTTT; CDR3: CASSSFSTDTQYF
V: TRBV29-1; D: NA; size: many; J: TRBJ2-3; DNA: TGCAGCGTTGAGTACCGGATCCACACAGATACGCAGTATTTT; CDR3: CSVEYRIHTDTQYF
V: TRBV10-3; D: TRBD1; size: many; J: TRBJ2-2; DNA: TGTGCCATCAGCTCACATACAGGGGGCCCCGGGGAGCTGTTTTTT; CDR3: CAISSHTGGPGELFF
V: TRBV5-6; D: TRBD1; size: many; J: TRBJ2-7; DNA: TGTGCCAGCAGACCTCAGGGGGATCGCAAGCAGTACTTC; CDR3: CASRPQGDRKQYF
V: TRBV7-9; D: NA; size: NA; J: TRBJ2-3; DNA: TGTGCCAGCAGCGTCGAGGCCCTAGATACGCAGTATTTT; CDR3: CASSVEALDTQYF
V: TRBV4-3; D: TRBD1; size: many; J: TRBJ1-4; DNA: TGCGCCAGCAGCCAAGAATTAGGACAGGGCCGAGAAAAACTGTTTTTT; CDR3: CASSQELGQGREKLFF
V: TRBV12-3/TRBV12-4; D: NA; size: many; J: TRBJ2-1; DNA: TGTGCCAGCAGCCCAGGGGGGGCTGAGCAGTTCTTC; CDR3: CASSPGGAEQFF
V: TRBV5-1; D: NA; size: NA; J: TRBJ1-3; DNA: TGCGCCAGCAGCTTGGATGGGTTTAACTCTGGAAACACCATATATTTT; CDR3: CASSLDGFNSGNTIYF
V: TRBV28; D: NA; size: many; J: TRBJ1-5; DNA: TGTGGTCATGGTCTGGGCAATCAGCCCCAGCATTTT; CDR3: CGHGLGNQPQHF
V: TRBV30; D: NA; size: few; J: TRBJ1-5; DNA: TGTGCCTGGAGTTCCGGGACATACAATCAGCCCCAGCATTTT; CDR3: CAWSSGTYNQPQHF
V: TRBV20-1; D: NA; size: few; J: TRBJ2-7; DNA: TGCAGTGCCGACCGCGTGCCTCTCGGCGCGGTCCTCTCCTACGAGCAGTACTTC; CDR3: CSADRVPLGAVLSYEQYF
V: TRBV12-3/TRBV12-4; D: TRBD2; size: few; J: TRBJ2-4; DNA: TGTGCCAGCAGTCCAGATTGGACTAGCGGGAGTAGTCGGAAAAACATTCAGTACTTC; CDR3: CASSPDWTSGSSRKNIQYF
V: TRBV4-2; D: NA; size: many; J: TRBJ1-5; DNA: TGTGCCAGCAGCCAAGGGGCATTTAGCAATCAGCCCCAGCATTTT; CDR3: CASSQGAFSNQPQHF
V: TRBV7-8; D: TRBD2; size: NA; J: TRBJ2-5; DNA: TGTGCCAGCAGCTTAGATTCGGGAGGGTCCGGGGAGACCCAGTACTTC; CDR3: CASSLDSGGSGETQYF
V: TRBV12-3/TRBV12-4; D: NA; size: many; J: TRBJ2-2; DNA: TGTGCCAGCAGCCGGACAGGGAGGGGTCTTACAGTCACCGGGGAGCTGTTTTTT; CDR3: CASSRTGRGLTVTGELFF
V: TRBV9; D: NA; size: many; J: TRBJ1-1; DNA: TGTGCCAGCAGCGTAGAGAAGGAATACACTGAAGCTTTCTTT; CDR3: CASSVEKEYTEAFF
V: TRBV29-1; D: TRBD2; size: NA; J: TRBJ2-3; DNA: TGCAGCGATGAGCGGGGGAGCACAGATACGCAGTATTTT; CDR3: CSDERGSTDTQYF
V: TRBV27; D: TRBD1; size: many; J: TRBJ1-2; DNA: TGTGCCAGCAGTTTCAGGGACAGTAACTATGGCTACACCTTC; CDR3: CASSFRDSNYGYTF
V: TRBV29-1; D: NA; size: many; J: TRBJ1-2; DNA: TGCAGCGTTGATTCGACAGGTCGCGGCTACACCTTC; CDR3: CSVDSTGRGYTF
V: TRBV4-3; D: NA; size: many; J: TRBJ1-1; DNA: TGCGCCAGCAGCCAAGATGGCAGGGGGAACACTGAAGCTTTCTTT; CDR3: CASSQDGRGNTEAFF
V: TRBV2; D: NA; size: many; J: TRBJ1-5; DNA: TGTGCCAGCAGTGATTACGGAACATCGGGGCCCCAGCATTTT; CDR3: CASSDYGTSGPQHF
V: TRBV6-6; D: NA; size: many; J: TRBJ2-1; DNA: TGTGCCAGCAGTTACCGAGAATTTGGTGAGCAGTTCTTC; CDR3: CASSYREFGEQFF
V: TRBV28; D: NA; size: many; J: TRBJ1-5; DNA: TGTGCCAGCAGTTTCACACGCAATCAGCCCCAGCATTTT; CDR3: CASSFTRNQPQHF
V: TRBV20-1; D: NA; size: many; J: TRBJ1-6; DNA: TGCAGTGCCGAGGAGAGCTCCTATAATTCACCCCTCCACTTT; CDR3: CSAEESSYNSPLHF
V: TRBV4-1; D: NA; size: few; J: TRBJ2-1; DNA: TGCGCCAGCAGCCAAGAGAGCTCCTACAATGAGCAGTTCTTC; CDR3: CASSQESSYNEQFF
V: TRBV5-1; D: NA; size: few; J: TRBJ2-7; DNA: TGCGCCAGCAGCGGCGGGCGGGGTAGCCTCGAGCAGTACTTC; CDR3: CASSGGRGSLEQYF
V: TRBV4-3; D: NA; size: NA; J: TRBJ1-4; DNA: TGCGCCAGCAGCCAAGTAAGCAGGATCAGGTCTAATGAAAAACTGTTTTTT; CDR3: CASSQVSRIRSNEKLFF
V: TRBV28; D: NA; size: NA; J: TRBJ1-1; DNA: TGTGCCAGCATTTCCCGGGCCACTGAAGCTTTCTTT; CDR3: CASISRATEAFF
V: TRBV20-1; D: NA; size: many; J: TRBJ1-2; DNA: TGCAGTGGTTACCCTCTCCGAGACGCCGCCGGAAGATATGAAGATGGCTACACCTTC; CDR3: CSGYPLRDAAGRYEDGYTF
V: TRBV6-1; D: TRBD1; size: few; J: TRBJ2-7; DNA: TGTGCCAGCAGAGACAGGGAGAACTCCTACGAGCAGTACTTC; CDR3: CASRDRENSYEQYF
V: TRBV12-3/TRBV12-4; D: NA; size: many; J: TRBJ2-3; DNA: TGTGCCAGCAGTCACGGGCAGGTCACAGATACGCAGTATTTT; CDR3: CASSHGQVTDTQYF
V: TRBV28; D: TRBD1; size: NA; J: TRBJ1-6; DNA: TGTGCCAGCAGTCCGGGTGGGGGGACAGCCCATCTAAAATATAATTCACCCCTCCACTTT; CDR3: CASSPGGGTAHLKYNSPLHF
V: TRBV29-1; D: NA; size: many; J: TRBJ1-2; DNA: TGCAGCGTTTCCCGGCTTAACTATGGCTACACCTTC; CDR3: CSVSRLNYGYTF
V: TRBV7-9; D: NA; size: many; J: TRBJ2-5; DNA: TGTGCCAGCACCCACTCTCTGTCGGAGACCCAGTACTTC; CDR3: CASTHSLSETQYF
V: TRBV20-1; D: NA; size: many; J: TRBJ2-7; DNA: TGCAGTGCTCCACACCCACGCCTCTCCTACGAGCAGTACTTC; CDR3: CSAPHPRLSYEQYF
V: TRBV7-2; D: NA; size: few; J: TRBJ2-1; DNA: TGTGCCAGCAGCTTTAGACGGGCCCGGAGCTCCTACAATGAGCAGTTCTTC; CDR3: CASSFRRARSSYNEQFF
V: TRBV9; D: TRBD1; size: many; J: TRBJ1-1; DNA: TGTGCCAGCAGCGTAGGGGACAGGATGAACACTGAAGCTTTCTTT; CDR3: CASSVGDRMNTEAFF
V: TRBV5-6; D: NA; size: many; J: TRBJ1-1; DNA: TGTGCCAGCAGCCCCAGCCTCAATTCCCTGGGGGCTTTCTTT; CDR3: CASSPSLNSLGAFF
V: TRBV29-1; D: NA; size: many; J: TRBJ1-2; DNA: TGCAGCGTTGAGGCGCGGGACATTAACTATGGCTACACCTTC; CDR3: CSVEARDINYGYTF
V: TRBV20-1; D: NA; size: many; J: TRBJ1-5; DNA: TGCAGTGCTTTTTGGATAGGAGGAAAGCAGCCCCAGCATTTT; CDR3: CSAFWIGGKQPQHF